Each of the 14 T cell receptor beta chains below was sequenced from the same sample in a study of T cell repertoires in cytomegalovirus infection. Antigens for these TCRs are unknown. TCRdb independently ran MiXCR on the reads; one entry per CDR3 protein. The data show 110,000 to 150,000 distinct CDR3 sequences, more than 30% seen once. The specimen comprised CD8+ T cells from cultured PBMCs, sampled from culture after CMV antigen stimulation. The receptors derive from a human donor in good health (CMV status not recorded). Some clones in this sample may be carry-over from other donors' samples.

The chain carries TRBV28 and TRBJ2-1, with 8 bases fitting TRBD2. Germline trimming cut 0 bases from V and 1 base from J; bases unmatched to any gene: 5. The length of the CDR3 is 17 residues. The V gene's germline CDR1 is MDHEN and CDR2 SYDVKM. The CDR3 nucleotides are TGTGCCAGCAGTTTATGGCTCGGGGGGGTTTCCTACAATGAGCAGTTCTTC. It translates to CASSLWLGGVSYNEQFF.

This clonotype has just a few counts. This chain connects TRBV7-2 to TRBJ2-7, with 11 bases lining up with TRBD2. CDR1 is SGHTA, CDR2 FQGNSA, per germline. After removal of 0 bases from V and 4 bases from J, the junction contained 5 bases not matched to a gene. This CDR3 region has 16 residues. The CDR3 spells CASSLASGGAEYEQYF. As DNA, the CDR3 is TGTGCCAGCAGCTTAGCTAGCGGGGGGGCCGAATACGAGCAGTACTTC.

This chain connects TRBV19 to TRBJ2-5; D not certain. V was pared by 5 bases and J by 1 base, with 14 bases between. Germline V lookup: CDR1 LNHDA, CDR2 SQIVND (reference sequence). The CDR3 is made up of 15 amino acids. Here the CDR3 DNA reads TGTGCCAGTAGTGCGGCGGCCTGGATCCAAGAGACCCAGTACTTC. Its translation: CASSAAAWIQETQYF.

V gene TRBV27 combines with J gene TRBJ2-1; D is unresolved. CDR3 length: 14 amino acids. Trimming removed 1 base at V and 8 bases at J, with 12 bases between. Germline CDR1 and CDR2: MNHEY and SMNVEV (reference sequence). The CDR3 protein is CASSLLSPSDEQFF. CDR3 coding DNA: TGTGCCAGCAGTTTATTGTCCCCTTCGGATGAGCAGTTCTTC.

The J gene is TRBJ2-1, the V gene TRBV7-9, with D perhaps assigned TRBD1 or TRBD2 (6 bases each). Germline V gene lookup returns CDR1 SEHNR and CDR2 FQNEAQ (reference sequence). The ends were cut back, 5 bases at V and 0 bases at J, with 14 bases in the middle. The CDR3 spans 16 residues. The CDR3 spells CASSQGTLSSYNEQFF. Written as DNA, the CDR3 is TGTGCCAGCAGCCAGGGGACTCTTAGCTCCTACAATGAGCAGTTCTTC.

This clonotype appeared a few times. This rearrangement joins TRBV6-5 to TRBJ2-1; D is unresolved. The V end was cut by 0 bases, the J end by 1 base, with 7 bases between. The CDR3 is 15 amino acids. Germline V gives CDR1 MNHEY, CDR2 SVGAGI. The CDR3 is CASSYSRGSYNEQFF. Here the CDR3 DNA reads TGTGCCAGCAGTTACTCTAGAGGTTCCTACAATGAGCAGTTCTTC.

CDR3 bases: TGCGCCAGCAGATGGGAGAACACCGGGGAGCTGTTTTTT. Residues: CASRWENTGELFF. This rearrangement joins TRBV4-1 to TRBJ2-2; D remains unclear. Germline-derived CDR1 and CDR2 are MGHRA and YSYEKL. Trimming shortened V by 6 bases and J by 1 base, and 6 bases separated the two germline ends. The CDR3 has 13 amino acids.

This clonotype was counted at least ten times. The V and J genes are TRBV12-3 or TRBV12-4 and TRBJ1-1, with 8 bases fitting TRBD1. The CDR3 is 14 residues long. Trimming at V came to 0 bases and at J to 11 bases, leaving 8 bases not matched to a gene. The CDR3 nucleotides are TGTGCCAGCAGTTTAGCCACAGGGGGGGTCGACGCTTTCTTT. This gives the protein CASSLATGGVDAFF.

This sequence joins TRBV20-1 and TRBJ1-3; 7 positions match TRBD1. The CDR3 length is 13 residues. CDR1 and CDR2 from the germline V gene are DFQATT and SNEGSKA (reference sequence). V lost 0 bases to trimming and J lost 12 bases; unmatched junction nucleotides: 8. CDR3 bases: TGCAGTGCTAGAGATGAGGGGGCAGGGATCATATATTTT. Translated: CSARDEGAGIIYF.

This chain joins TRBV6-2 or TRBV6-3 and TRBJ2-7; possible D gene TRBD1, 6 bases. V was cut by 2 bases and J by 5 bases, with 10 bases left in between. The CDR3 extends over 13 amino acids. In germline, CDR1 is MNHEY, CDR2 SVGEGT. CDR3 sequence (DNA): TGTGCCAGCAGTTACGGGGGACATGACGAGCAGTACTTC. This encodes CASSYGGHDEQYF.

There are many counts of this clonotype. This chain joins TRBV6-1 and TRBJ1-1; possibly TRBD1 for D (5 bases). This CDR3 contains 13 residues. With 3 bases removed from V and 0 bases from J, the gap between germline ends came to 5 bases. Germline V lookup: CDR1 MNHNS, CDR2 SASEGT. The chain's CDR3 is CASSDRVNTEAFF. Here the CDR3 DNA reads TGTGCCAGCAGTGACAGGGTGAACACTGAAGCTTTCTTT.

CDR3 DNA sequence: TGTGCCAGCAGTGACGCAGGGTCCCTCGATGAAAAACTGTTTTTT. This sequence encodes CASSDAGSLDEKLFF. V is TRBV25-1 and J is TRBJ1-4; TRBD1 is a possible D gene (5 bases). In germline, CDR1 is MGHDK, CDR2 SYGVNS. This CDR3 region has 15 residues. The germline V and J ends were trimmed by 3 bases and 6 bases, with 14 bases remaining between them.

The gene calls are TRBV12-3 or TRBV12-4 and TRBJ2-5; D call uncertain. The CDR3 is 14 amino acids. The V and J ends lost 1 base and 2 bases respectively, with 8 bases between them. The CDR3 reads CASSLVAAQETQYF. CDR3 coding DNA: TGTGCCAGCAGTTTAGTAGCCGCGCAAGAGACCCAGTACTTC.

Regarding this clonotype: This may come from a read error, since a much larger clone is one base off. The rearrangement uses TRBV7-8 and TRBJ1-2, with D possibly TRBD1 on 6 matching bases. Germline V CDR1 and CDR2: SGHVS, FQNEAQ. The V end lost 8 bases, the J end lost 6 bases, and 16 bases lay between the germline ends. The CDR3 loop spans 13 amino acids. CDR3 protein: CASLAGAGDGYTF. The CDR3 DNA is TGTGCCAGCTTGGCGGGGGCAGGGGATGGCTACACCTTC.